This T cell receptor beta chain is drawn from a study of blood T cell repertoires in COVID-19. Study-level background: Sources were T cells, B-cell-depleted T cells, or PBMCs; the material itself was cDNA or gDNA.

After removal of 3 bases from V and 0 bases from J, the junction contained 1 base not matched to a gene. The CDR3 loop spans 15 amino acids. Germline assignment: CDR1 MNHEY and CDR2 SMNVEV (reference sequence). The table came from immunoSEQ multiplex PCR; TCRdb's copy has only in-frame clones and leaves some out. The sample has around 78,000 clones, about nine tenths seen once. This chain connects TRBV27 to TRBJ2-1, with 8 positions matching TRBD2. Sequenced input: peripheral blood. This receptor was obtained from a woman between 45 and 60 years old in a cohort sampled during active COVID-19. The CDR3 here is CASSFSGVSYNEQFF. The CDR3, as DNA: TGTGCCAGCAGTTTTAGCGGGGTCTCCTACAATGAGCAGTTCTTC.